These 6 T cell receptor beta chains came from one sample sequenced in a study of T cell responses to AZD1222 COVID-19 vaccine. The protocol was immunoSEQ multiplex PCR, while the TCRdb copy is restricted to in-frame clones and leaves out a portion. The repertoire holds about 76,000 clones, around 80% seen once, with 25% to 30% in the top ten. Sequences were derived from peripheral blood, sampled 28 days after the second dose of the MenACWY control vaccine. Source of these receptors: an adult who received the MenACWY meningococcal vaccine as a control.

This sequence joins TRBV25-1 and TRBJ1-4, with TRBD1 as a possible D gene (6 bases). The CDR3 spans 16 residues. The V end was cut by 6 bases, the J end by 7 bases, with 21 bases between. Germline CDR1 reads MGHDK; CDR2 reads SYGVNS. In DNA, the CDR3 is TGTGCCAGCAGCTATGGTGGGGGGACAACGATTGAAAAACTGTTTTTT. Translating it yields CASSYGGGTTIEKLFF.

The J gene is TRBJ2-7, the V gene TRBV2; no firm D call. V dropped 4 bases and J dropped 3 bases, with 10 bases sitting between them. Germline assignment: CDR1 SNHLY and CDR2 FYNNEI. The CDR3 consists of 13 residues. The CDR3 coding sequence is TGTGCCAGCAGTGCCGGATACGTCTACGAGCAGTACTTC. Translated: CASSAGYVYEQYF.

The chain links TRBV7-8 to TRBJ1-1; D is undetermined. This CDR3 spans 16 amino acids. Germline V gene sequence: CDR1 SGHVS, CDR2 FQNEAQ. V was pared by 5 bases and J by 5 bases, with 21 bases between. The CDR3 loop reads CASSPGRSGKRTEAFF. CDR3 bases: TGTGCCAGCAGCCCAGGACGGAGCGGGAAGAGGACTGAAGCTTTCTTT.

The count of this clone is one. This chain links TRBV19 with TRBJ1-5; D is undetermined. This CDR3 region has 16 residues. CDR1 is LNHDA, CDR2 SQIVND, per germline (reference sequence). Trimming stripped 2 bases from V and 0 bases from J, with 11 bases between. CDR3 coding DNA: TGTGCCAGTAGTATATCCCCCGGCCATAGCAATCAGCCCCAGCATTTT. It encodes CASSISPGHSNQPQHF.

V usage is TRBV5-4 and J usage is TRBJ1-1; unclear D gene. Germline CDR1 SGHNT, CDR2 YYREEE (reference sequence). The CDR3 sequence is 13 residues long. V was trimmed by 2 bases and J by 1 base, leaving 6 bases between them. CDR3 DNA: TGTGCCAGCAGCTTTCTACAGAACACTGAAGCTTTCTTT. It codes for CASSFLQNTEAFF.

This clone appeared many times. J is TRBJ2-2 and V is TRBV29-1; D could derive from TRBD1 or TRBD2 (6 bases each). The CDR3 extends over 15 amino acids. Deletions cut 5 bases from V and 10 bases from J, with 23 bases between. The germline V gene encodes CDR1 SQVTM and CDR2 ANQGSEA. The CDR3 protein is CSVLSPGVQGTELFF. The CDR3 region has the DNA TGCAGCGTTCTTTCGCCGGGGGTCCAGGGGACGGAGCTGTTTTTT.